The clone carrying this T cell receptor (beta chain) has only a few counts. TCRdb re-called the 5' RACE reads through MiXCR, storing one row per CDR3 protein. The sample has more than 350,000 distinct CDR3 sequences; 11% are singletons. The entry originates in a study of T cells after yellow fever vaccination. Germline CDR1 is MGHRA and CDR2 is YSYEKL. The V end was cut by 0 bases, the J end by 6 bases, with 12 bases between. This CDR3 contains 15 residues. The sequencing here drew on PBMCs, taken on the day of the first yellow fever vaccination. The receptor was derived from a man between 18 and 35 years old who received the YFV17D yellow fever vaccine. The gene calls are TRBV4-1 and TRBJ2-1; D may be TRBD1 or TRBD2 (6 bases each). The CDR3 region is CASSQEPGGPNEQFF. The CDR3 DNA sequence: TGCGCCAGCAGCCAAGAACCTGGGGGGCCCAATGAGCAGTTCTTC.